These 29 T cell receptor beta chains originate from one sample sequenced in a study of PD-1 blockade in mismatch repair-deficient tumors. Profiling relied on immunoSEQ multiplex PCR, and the TCRdb table lists in-frame clones only, not all of them. The data show approximately 50,000 clones, with around 82% seen just once and around 3.4% held by the top ten. The material sequenced was peripheral blood, taken 4 weeks after starting pembrolizumab. The receptors here all came from an adult with mismatch repair-deficient cancer.

The table lists this clone with a count of one. This rearrangement joins TRBV7-3 to TRBJ1-1; D possibly corresponds to TRBD1 (5 bases). This CDR3 spans 14 amino acids. The germline gives CDR1 SGHTA, CDR2 FQGTGA. V shed 5 bases and J shed 7 bases, with 17 bases lying between them. The CDR3 region has the DNA TGTGCCAGCAGCGCGCGCGGGGGAGGGATTGAAGCTTTCTTT. Its translation is CASSARGGGIEAFF.

The chain carries TRBV2 and TRBJ2-1; TRBD1 matches at 7 bases. There are 14 residues in the CDR3. Germline CDR1 reads SNHLY; CDR2 reads FYNNEI. V was pared by 10 bases and J by 6 bases, with 12 bases of the junction left unmatched. The CDR3 loop is CATTRDRGSNEQFF. In nucleotides, the CDR3 is TGTGCCACCACCAGGGACAGAGGATCCAATGAGCAGTTCTTC.

The rearrangement uses TRBV19 and TRBJ2-1; D call uncertain. Trimming shortened V by 10 bases and J by 3 bases, and 22 bases separated the two germline ends. CDR3 size: 16 residues. From germline, CDR1 is LNHDA and CDR2 SQIVND (reference sequence). CDR3 amino acids: CATTPLAQRGYNEQFF. The DNA for the CDR3 is TGTGCCACAACCCCCTTGGCCCAGCGTGGCTACAATGAGCAGTTCTTC. Full variable domain (remainder filled in from reference TRBV19 and TRBJ2-1): DGGITQSPKYLFRKEGQNVTLSCEQNLNHDAMYWYRQDPGQGLRLIYYSQIVNDFQKGDIAEGYSVSREKKESFPLTVTSAQKNPTAFYLCATTPLAQRGYNEQFFGPGTRLTVL.

This sequence joins TRBV7-9 and TRBJ1-3; D is undetermined. This CDR3 comprises 12 residues. V was shortened by 1 base and J by 4 bases, with 2 bases between the two germline ends. The germline CDR1 and CDR2 sequences are SEHNR and FQNEAQ (reference sequence). The CDR3: CASSLDGNTIYF. The DNA for the CDR3 is TGTGCCAGCAGCTTAGACGGAAACACCATATATTTT.

The J gene is TRBJ2-3, the V gene TRBV7-9; D is uncertain. CDR3 length: 13 residues. Looked up from germline, CDR1 is SEHNR and CDR2 is FQNEAQ (reference sequence). V was cut by 3 bases and J by 4 bases, with 8 bases left in between. The CDR3 loop reads CASSLSYSDTQYF. The CDR3 DNA follows: TGTGCCAGCAGCTTGTCATATTCAGATACGCAGTATTTT.

The chain is built from TRBV30 and TRBJ2-6; D gene ambiguous. The germline CDR1 and CDR2 sequences are GTSNPN and SVGIG (reference sequence). The CDR3 is 15 amino acids. The germline V and J ends were trimmed by 3 bases and 2 bases, with 11 bases remaining between them. CDR3 sequence reads: CAWRPKWAGANVLTF. The CDR3, as DNA: TGTGCCTGGAGGCCGAAATGGGCTGGGGCCAACGTCCTGACTTTC.

This clone came up a few times. V gene TRBV4-3 combines with J gene TRBJ2-2; 11 bases line up with TRBD2. Looked up from germline, CDR1 is LGHNA and CDR2 is YSLEER. V was clipped by 0 bases and J by 4 bases; unmatched bases: 13. The CDR3 sequence is 20 residues long. The DNA of the CDR3 is TGCGCCAGCAGCCAAGAATTCGGGCTAGCGGGAGGAGGGTTCACCGGGGAGCTGTTTTTT. It is translated as CASSQEFGLAGGGFTGELFF.

The J gene is TRBJ1-5, the V gene TRBV5-8, with 9 bases aligning to TRBD1. CDR3 length: 16 residues. V lost 4 bases, J lost 3 bases, and 8 bases stayed unmatched. Germline V lookup: CDR1 SGHTS, CDR2 YDEGEE. CDR3 protein: CASSRGTGTFNQPQHF. CDR3 nucleotide sequence: TGTGCCAGCAGCCGAGGGACAGGGACCTTCAATCAGCCCCAGCATTTT.

The rearrangement uses TRBV6-6 and TRBJ1-4; TRBD1 aligns across 8 bases. V was clipped by 6 bases and J by 6 bases; unmatched bases: 6. The CDR3 length is 14 residues. Germline-derived CDR1 and CDR2 are MNHNY and SVGAGI (reference sequence). DNA for the CDR3: TGTGCCAGCAGATTGACAGGGGACGATGAAAAACTGTTTTTT. It encodes CASRLTGDDEKLFF.

The genes are TRBV5-1 and TRBJ1-1; 7 nucleotides line up with TRBD1. Germline V gene data show CDR1 as SGHRS and CDR2 as YFSETQ. The J segment lost 0 bases and the V segment lost 4 bases, leaving 6 bases of the junction unmatched. The CDR3 is 15 residues long. The CDR3 sequence: CASSPATGLNTEAFF. CDR3 in DNA: TGCGCCAGCAGCCCCGCGACAGGGTTGAACACTGAAGCTTTCTTT.

The chain combines TRBV5-4 with TRBJ2-2, with D perhaps given as TRBD1 or TRBD2 (5 bases each). CDR1 is SGHNT, CDR2 YYREEE, per germline (reference sequence). This CDR3 spans 15 amino acids. The germline V and J ends were trimmed by 2 bases and 3 bases, with 11 bases remaining between them. The CDR3 DNA reads as TGTGCCAGCAGCTTTACCGGGACCTACACCGGGGAGCTGTTTTTT. This translates into CASSFTGTYTGELFF.

V gene TRBV18 combines with J gene TRBJ2-7; TRBD2 agrees at 13 bases. Germline V gene lookup returns CDR1 KGHSH and CDR2 LQKENI. Trimming cost V 4 bases and J 1 base; bases outside gene matches: 10. The CDR3 sequence is 18 residues long. The CDR3 coding sequence is TGTGCCAGCTCACTCATAGGGACTAGCGGGAATCCGTCCTACGAGCAGTACTTC. Residues: CASSLIGTSGNPSYEQYF.

V is TRBV10-3 and J is TRBJ2-3; maybe TRBD1 (6 bases). CDR3 length: 12 residues. Germline CDR1 is ENHRY and CDR2 is SYGVKD. Deletions cut 9 bases from V and 3 bases from J, with 10 bases between. The CDR3 DNA sequence: TGTGCCATTGGACAGACGACAGATACGCAGTATTTT. The encoded protein is CAIGQTTDTQYF.

The J gene is TRBJ1-3, the V gene TRBV13; no definite D call. The CDR3 extends over 15 amino acids. Germline assignment: CDR1 PRHDT and CDR2 FYEKMQ (reference sequence). Between the trimmed V and J ends, which lost 5 bases and 0 bases, there was a span of 11 bases. This chain's CDR3 is CASSADGDSGNTIYF. CDR3 coding DNA: TGTGCCAGCAGCGCCGACGGTGACTCTGGAAACACCATATATTTT.

The gene calls are TRBV30 and TRBJ2-1, with D uncertain. CDR3 size: 14 residues. The V end lost 1 base, the J end lost 2 bases, and 9 bases lay between the germline ends. Per germline, CDR1 GTSNPN and CDR2 SVGIG (reference sequence). CDR3 sequence reads: CAWSGGSTYNEQFF. CDR3 coding DNA: TGTGCCTGGAGTGGTGGTAGCACCTACAATGAGCAGTTCTTC. Looking up the rest from reference TRBV30 and TRBJ2-1 gives the full variable domain: SQTIHQWPATLVQPVGSPLSLECTVEGTSNPNLYWYRQAAGRGLQLLFYSVGIGQISSEVPQNLSASRPQDRQFILSSKKLLLSDSGFYLCAWSGGSTYNEQFFGPGTRLTVL.

The chain combines TRBV7-9 with TRBJ2-7, with D unresolved. The CDR3 has 14 residues. CDR1 and CDR2 (germline): SEHNR, FQNEAQ (reference sequence). The ends were cut back, 2 bases at V and 0 bases at J, with 8 bases in the middle. The CDR3: CASSLTRNSYEQYF. CDR3 in DNA: TGTGCCAGCAGCTTAACTCGGAACTCCTACGAGCAGTACTTC.

This clone was observed a few times. V and J are TRBV6-4 and TRBJ1-1; 7 bases fit TRBD1. Per germline, CDR1 MRHNA and CDR2 SNTAGT. The CDR3 has 13 amino acids. V shed 5 bases and J 3 bases; nucleotides not matched to a gene: 3. CDR3 sequence (DNA): TGTGCCAGCAGTCCTACAGGGGACACTGAAGCTTTCTTT. Amino acids: CASSPTGDTEAFF.

This chain links TRBV19 with TRBJ1-5; D is possibly TRBD1 (6 bases). Germline V CDR1 and CDR2: LNHDA, SQIVND (reference sequence). V was trimmed by 5 bases and J by 6 bases, leaving 20 bases between them. The CDR3 contains 16 residues. This CDR3 reads CASSRGGQGRGQPQHF. DNA for the CDR3: TGTGCCAGTAGTCGAGGGGGGCAGGGACGCGGTCAGCCCCAGCATTTT.

Concerning this clone: The junction shows a germline mismatch at one end, possibly a read error. The chain links TRBV7-7 to TRBJ2-5, with D perhaps matching TRBD1 (5 bases). The CDR3 runs 15 residues. Germline V CDR1 and CDR2: SSHAT, FNYEAQ (reference sequence). Written as DNA, the CDR3 is TGTGCTAGCAGCTTAGCCGACAGCTCCTCAGAGACCCAGTACTTC. Encoded protein: CASSLADSSSETQYF.

A single count supports this clone. This chain uses TRBV27 with TRBJ1-5; unclear D gene. The germline CDR1 and CDR2 sequences are MNHEY and SMNVEV (reference sequence). V was cut by 0 bases and J by 5 bases, with 5 bases left in between. The CDR3 extends over 13 amino acids. CDR3 loop: CASSLSPDQPQHF. Written as DNA, the CDR3 is TGTGCCAGCAGTTTATCCCCAGATCAGCCCCAGCATTTT.

The chain has TRBV19 and TRBJ2-7, with no clear D. This CDR3 comprises 12 residues. V was cut by 4 bases and J by 0 bases, with 4 bases left in between. CDR1 and CDR2 from the germline V gene are LNHDA and SQIVND (reference sequence). The CDR3 loop is CASSTSSYEQYF. CDR3 sequence (DNA): TGTGCCAGTAGTACTAGCTCCTACGAGCAGTACTTC.

The chain couples TRBV19 to TRBJ2-7; 9 bases are a match to TRBD2. Germline CDR1 reads LNHDA; CDR2 reads SQIVND (reference sequence). V lost 6 bases, J lost 6 bases, and 12 bases stayed unmatched. The CDR3 has 15 residues. CDR3 nucleotides: TGTGCCAGTAGCAACCCTTCCGGGACTAGCTCCGAGCAGTACTTC. As protein: CASSNPSGTSSEQYF.

The chain combines TRBV6-5 with TRBJ2-1, with D perhaps TRBD1 (5 bases). The CDR3 runs to 14 residues. Germline CDR1 is MNHEY and CDR2 is SVGAGI. The V and J ends lost 3 bases and 12 bases respectively, with 18 bases between them. The CDR3 loop is CASSYDSLIQGQFF. The DNA for the CDR3 is TGTGCCAGCAGTTATGACAGTCTTATTCAAGGGCAGTTCTTC.

This chain links TRBV7-6 with TRBJ1-3; D gene unclear. CDR3 length: 14 residues. Germline V gene sequence: CDR1 SGHVS, CDR2 FNYEAQ. The ends were cut back, 3 bases at V and 8 bases at J, with 14 bases in the middle. CDR3 residues: CASSLGTEEYTIYF. CDR3 in DNA: TGTGCCAGCAGCTTGGGCACCGAAGAGTACACCATATATTTT.

This chain links TRBV4-2 with TRBJ2-2; D gene uncertain. This CDR3 has 17 amino acids. V lost 1 base and J lost 2, with 14 bases in between. CDR1 is LGHNA and CDR2 is YNFKEQ in the germline V gene. CDR3 DNA sequence: TGTGCCAGCAGCCAAGGTCCCCGGACGATTAACACCGGGGAGCTGTTTTTT. Its translation: CASSQGPRTINTGELFF.

This rearrangement joins TRBV19 to TRBJ1-3; perhaps TRBD1 as D (5 bases). Deletions cut 4 bases from V and 8 bases from J, with 15 bases between. CDR1 and CDR2 (germline): LNHDA, SQIVND (reference sequence). The CDR3 is 14 residues long. The CDR3 sequence: CASSTAGGRHTIYF. CDR3 nucleotides: TGTGCCAGTAGTACCGCGGGGGGAAGACACACCATATATTTT.

V and J are TRBV5-4 and TRBJ2-3, with D maybe TRBD2 (5 bases). The germline V gene has CDR1 SGHNT and CDR2 YYREEE (reference sequence). CDR3 size: 16 residues. V was clipped by 4 bases and J by 0 bases, with 15 bases between them. The CDR3 nucleotides read TGTGCCAGCAGCCTACGGACTCTCTCTAGCACAGATACGCAGTATTTT. This encodes CASSLRTLSSTDTQYF. The variable domain in full, completed from reference TRBV5-4 and TRBJ2-3, reads ETGVTQSPTHLIKTRGQQVTLRCSSQSGHNTVSWYQQALGQGPQFIFQYYREEENGRGNFPPRFSGLQFPNYSSELNVNALELDDSALYLCASSLRTLSSTDTQYFGPGTRLTVL.

The chain uses TRBV30 and TRBJ2-5; D is uncertain. The germline V and J ends were trimmed by 3 bases and 5 bases, with 16 bases remaining between them. Germline V gives CDR1 GTSNPN, CDR2 SVGIG (reference sequence). The CDR3 consists of 14 residues. The CDR3 DNA is TGTGCCTGGAGCCCTGCAGATATTGGGGAGACCCAGTACTTC. It codes for CAWSPADIGETQYF.

The gene calls are TRBV5-1 and TRBJ1-1; no firm D call. Germline V gives CDR1 SGHRS, CDR2 YFSETQ. The CDR3 consists of 15 residues. V lost 4 bases and J lost 3, with 16 bases in between. CDR3 bases: TGCGCCAGCAGCGTAGATCAGGCTATCTACACTGAAGCTTTCTTT. Its protein is CASSVDQAIYTEAFF.